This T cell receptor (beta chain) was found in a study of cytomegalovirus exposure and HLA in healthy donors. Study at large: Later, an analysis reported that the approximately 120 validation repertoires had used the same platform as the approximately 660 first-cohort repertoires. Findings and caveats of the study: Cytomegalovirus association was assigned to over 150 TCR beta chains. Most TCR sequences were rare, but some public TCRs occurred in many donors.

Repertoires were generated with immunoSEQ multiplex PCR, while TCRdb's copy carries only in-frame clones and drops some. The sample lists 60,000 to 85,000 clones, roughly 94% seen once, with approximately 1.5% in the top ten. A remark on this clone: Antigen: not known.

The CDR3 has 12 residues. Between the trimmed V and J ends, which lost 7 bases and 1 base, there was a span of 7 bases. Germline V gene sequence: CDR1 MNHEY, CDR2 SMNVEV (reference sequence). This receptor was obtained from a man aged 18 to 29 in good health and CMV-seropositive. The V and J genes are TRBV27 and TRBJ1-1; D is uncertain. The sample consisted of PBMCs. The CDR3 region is CASKTGNTEAFF. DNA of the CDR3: TGTGCCAGCAAGACGGGGAACACTGAAGCTTTCTTT.